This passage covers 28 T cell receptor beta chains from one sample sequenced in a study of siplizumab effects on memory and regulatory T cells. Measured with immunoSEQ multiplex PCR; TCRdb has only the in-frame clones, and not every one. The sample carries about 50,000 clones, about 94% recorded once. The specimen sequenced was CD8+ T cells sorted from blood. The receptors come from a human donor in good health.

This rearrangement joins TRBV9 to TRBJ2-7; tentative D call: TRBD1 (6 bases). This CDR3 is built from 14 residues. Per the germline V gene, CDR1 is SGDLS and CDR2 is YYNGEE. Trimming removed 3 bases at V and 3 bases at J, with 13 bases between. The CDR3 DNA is TGTGCCAGCAGCGCAGTGGACAGTATCTACGAGCAGTACTTC. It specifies CASSAVDSIYEQYF.

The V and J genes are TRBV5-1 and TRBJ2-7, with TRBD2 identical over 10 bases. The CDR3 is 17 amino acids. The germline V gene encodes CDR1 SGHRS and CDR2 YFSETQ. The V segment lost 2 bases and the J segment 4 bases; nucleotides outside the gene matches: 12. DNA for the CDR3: TGCGCCAGCAGCTTAGGACTAGCGGTCCCCCGCGGGTACGAGCAGTACTTC. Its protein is CASSLGLAVPRGYEQYF.

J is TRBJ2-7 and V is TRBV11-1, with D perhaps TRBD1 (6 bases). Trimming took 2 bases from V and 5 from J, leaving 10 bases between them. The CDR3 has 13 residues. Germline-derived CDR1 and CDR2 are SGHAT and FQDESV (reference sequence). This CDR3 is CASSLLEGDEQYF. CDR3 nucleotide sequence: TGTGCCAGCAGCTTATTAGAGGGGGACGAGCAGTACTTC.

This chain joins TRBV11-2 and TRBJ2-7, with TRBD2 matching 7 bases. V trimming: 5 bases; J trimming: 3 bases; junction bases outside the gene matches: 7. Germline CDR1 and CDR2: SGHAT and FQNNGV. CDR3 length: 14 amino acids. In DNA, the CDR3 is TGTGCCAGCAGCCGACGCGGGAGTATCTACGAGCAGTACTTC. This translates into CASSRRGSIYEQYF.

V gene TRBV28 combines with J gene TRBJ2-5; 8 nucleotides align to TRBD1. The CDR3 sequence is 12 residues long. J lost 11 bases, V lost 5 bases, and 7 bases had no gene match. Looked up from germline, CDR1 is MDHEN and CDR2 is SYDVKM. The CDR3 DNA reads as TGTGCCAGCAGTCCCGACAGGGGCGGACAGTACTTC. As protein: CASSPDRGGQYF.

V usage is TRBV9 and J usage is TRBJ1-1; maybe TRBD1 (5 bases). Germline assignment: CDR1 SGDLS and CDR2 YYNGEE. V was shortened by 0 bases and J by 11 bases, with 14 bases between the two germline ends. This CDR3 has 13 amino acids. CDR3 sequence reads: CASSVDSGESAFF. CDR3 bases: TGTGCCAGCAGCGTAGACTCGGGGGAGTCGGCTTTCTTT.

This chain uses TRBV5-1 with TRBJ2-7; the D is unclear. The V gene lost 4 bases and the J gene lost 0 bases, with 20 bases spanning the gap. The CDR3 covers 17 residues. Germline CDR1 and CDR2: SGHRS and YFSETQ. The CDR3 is CASSLTIQATSSYEQYF. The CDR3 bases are TGCGCCAGCAGCCTGACCATACAAGCGACGAGCTCCTACGAGCAGTACTTC.

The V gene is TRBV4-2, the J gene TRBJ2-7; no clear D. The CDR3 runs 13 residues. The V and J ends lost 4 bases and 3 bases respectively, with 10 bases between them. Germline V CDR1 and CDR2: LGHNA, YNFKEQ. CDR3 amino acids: CASSPSSSYEQYF. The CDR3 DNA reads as TGTGCCAGCAGCCCCTCCTCGAGCTACGAGCAGTACTTC.

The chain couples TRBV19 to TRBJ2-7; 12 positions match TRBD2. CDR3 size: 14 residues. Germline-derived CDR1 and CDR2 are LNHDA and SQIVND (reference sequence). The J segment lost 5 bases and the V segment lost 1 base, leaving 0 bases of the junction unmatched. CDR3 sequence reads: CASSIGTSGNEQYF. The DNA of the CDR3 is TGTGCCAGTAGTATAGGGACTAGCGGGAACGAGCAGTACTTC.

CDR3 DNA: TGTGCTAGTGGTTTGGTACCTACGGGAGGGACCTCCGCCGGGGAGCTGTTTTTT. Protein product: CASGLVPTGGTSAGELFF. J is TRBJ2-2 and V is TRBV12-5; 8 bases align to TRBD2. V shed 0 bases and J 6 bases; nucleotides not matched to a gene: 12. Looked up from germline, CDR1 is LGHNT and CDR2 is FRNRAP. The CDR3 loop spans 18 amino acids.

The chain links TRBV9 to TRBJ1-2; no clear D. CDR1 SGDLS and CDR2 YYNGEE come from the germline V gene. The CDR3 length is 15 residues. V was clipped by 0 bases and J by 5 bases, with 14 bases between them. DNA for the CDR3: TGTGCCAGCAGCGTAGATGGCCTCGCGGCGTATGGCTACACCTTC. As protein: CASSVDGLAAYGYTF.

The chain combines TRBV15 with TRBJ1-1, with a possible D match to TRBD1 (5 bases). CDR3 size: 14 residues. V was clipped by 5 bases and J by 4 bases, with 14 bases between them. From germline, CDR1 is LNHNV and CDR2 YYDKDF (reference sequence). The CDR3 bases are TGTGCCACCAGCGGGGACTACGAGGGCACTGAAGCTTTCTTT. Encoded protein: CATSGDYEGTEAFF.

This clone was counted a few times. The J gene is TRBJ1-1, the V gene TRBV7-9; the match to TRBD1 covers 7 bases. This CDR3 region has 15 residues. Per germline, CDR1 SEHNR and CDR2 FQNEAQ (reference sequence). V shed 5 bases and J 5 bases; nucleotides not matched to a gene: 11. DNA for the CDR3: TGTGCCAGCAGCACCCGGCGGACAGGTGAGACTGAAGCTTTCTTT. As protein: CASSTRRTGETEAFF.

This chain's CDR3 is CASSFGTGNYEQYF. CDR3 bases: TGTGCCAGCAGTTTTGGGACAGGGAACTACGAGCAGTACTTC. The V and J genes are TRBV27 and TRBJ2-7; 9 nucleotides line up with TRBD1. Looked up from germline, CDR1 is MNHEY and CDR2 is SMNVEV (reference sequence). V lost 3 bases to trimming and J lost 3 bases; unmatched junction nucleotides: 3. This CDR3 has 14 amino acids.

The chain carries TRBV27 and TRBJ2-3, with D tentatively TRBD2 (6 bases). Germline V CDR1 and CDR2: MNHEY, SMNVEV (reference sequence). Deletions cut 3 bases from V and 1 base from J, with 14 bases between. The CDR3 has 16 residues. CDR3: CASSFMRDDGTDTQYF. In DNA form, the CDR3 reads TGTGCCAGCAGTTTCATGCGGGACGACGGCACAGATACGCAGTATTTT.

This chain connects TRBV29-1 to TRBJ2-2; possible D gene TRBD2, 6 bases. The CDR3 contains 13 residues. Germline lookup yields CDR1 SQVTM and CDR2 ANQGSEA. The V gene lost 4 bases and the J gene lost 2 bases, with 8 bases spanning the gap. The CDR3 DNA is TGCAGCGTTGTGGACTACAACACCGGGGAGCTGTTTTTT. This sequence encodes CSVVDYNTGELFF.

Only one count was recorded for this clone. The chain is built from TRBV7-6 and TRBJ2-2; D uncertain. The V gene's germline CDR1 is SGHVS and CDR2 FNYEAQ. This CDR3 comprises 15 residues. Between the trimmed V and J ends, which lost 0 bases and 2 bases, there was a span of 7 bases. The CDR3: CASSLAWGNTGELFF. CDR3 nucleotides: TGTGCCAGCAGCTTAGCCTGGGGAAACACCGGGGAGCTGTTTTTT.

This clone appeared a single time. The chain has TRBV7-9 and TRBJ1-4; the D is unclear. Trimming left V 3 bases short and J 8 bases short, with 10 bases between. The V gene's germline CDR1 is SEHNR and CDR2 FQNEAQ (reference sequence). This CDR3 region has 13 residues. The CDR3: CASSFLSGEKLFF. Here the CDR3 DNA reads TGTGCCAGCAGCTTTCTTAGTGGGGAAAAACTGTTTTTT. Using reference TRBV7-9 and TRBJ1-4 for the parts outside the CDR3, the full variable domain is DTGVSQNPRHKITKRGQNVTFRCDPISEHNRLYWYRQTLGQGPEFLTYFQNEAQLEKSRLLSDRFSAERPKGSFSTLEIQRTEQGDSAMYLCASSFLSGEKLFFGSGTQLSVL.

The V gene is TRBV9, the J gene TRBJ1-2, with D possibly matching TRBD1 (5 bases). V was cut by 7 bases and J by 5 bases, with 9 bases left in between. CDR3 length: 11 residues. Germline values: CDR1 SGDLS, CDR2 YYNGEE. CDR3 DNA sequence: TGTGCCAGCCTGGGGCTTTATGGCTACACCTTC. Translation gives CASLGLYGYTF.

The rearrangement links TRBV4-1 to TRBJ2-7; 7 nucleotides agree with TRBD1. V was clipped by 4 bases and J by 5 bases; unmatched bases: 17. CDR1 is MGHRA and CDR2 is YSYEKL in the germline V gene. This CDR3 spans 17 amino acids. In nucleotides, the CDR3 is TGCGCCAGCAGCCTCTCCCCTACCGGGACAGCCGTCGACGAGCAGTACTTC. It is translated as CASSLSPTGTAVDEQYF.

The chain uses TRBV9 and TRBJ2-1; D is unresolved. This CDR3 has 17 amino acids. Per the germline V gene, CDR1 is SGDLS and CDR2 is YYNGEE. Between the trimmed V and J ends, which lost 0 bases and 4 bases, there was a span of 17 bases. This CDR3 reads CASSVGSSRAVYNEQFF. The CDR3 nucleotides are TGTGCCAGCAGCGTAGGATCCTCTAGAGCAGTATACAATGAGCAGTTCTTC.

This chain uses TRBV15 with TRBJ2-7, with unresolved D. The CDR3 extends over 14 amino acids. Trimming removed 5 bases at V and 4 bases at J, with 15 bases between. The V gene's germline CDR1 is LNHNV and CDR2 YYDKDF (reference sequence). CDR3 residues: CATSDTFNFYEQYF. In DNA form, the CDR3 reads TGTGCCACCAGCGACACATTCAATTTTTACGAGCAGTACTTC. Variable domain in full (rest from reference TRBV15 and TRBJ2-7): DAMVIQNPRYQVTQFGKPVTLSCSQTLNHNVMYWYQQKSSQAPKLLFHYYDKDFNNEADTPDNFQSRRPNTSFCFLDIRSPGLGDTAMYLCATSDTFNFYEQYFGPGTRLTVT.

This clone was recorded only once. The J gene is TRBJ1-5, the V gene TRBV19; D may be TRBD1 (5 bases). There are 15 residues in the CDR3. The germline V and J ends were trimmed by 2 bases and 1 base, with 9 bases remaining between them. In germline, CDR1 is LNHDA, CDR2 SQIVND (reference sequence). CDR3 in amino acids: CASSITGASNQPQHF. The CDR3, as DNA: TGTGCCAGTAGTATAACCGGGGCAAGCAATCAGCCCCAGCATTTT.

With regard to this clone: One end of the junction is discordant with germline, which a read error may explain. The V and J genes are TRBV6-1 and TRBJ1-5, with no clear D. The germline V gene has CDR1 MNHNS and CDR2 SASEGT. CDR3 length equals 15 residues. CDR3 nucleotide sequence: TGTGCCAGCAGTGAAGAGGACGGTAGCAATCAGTCCCAGCATTTT. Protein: CASSEEDGSNQSQHF.

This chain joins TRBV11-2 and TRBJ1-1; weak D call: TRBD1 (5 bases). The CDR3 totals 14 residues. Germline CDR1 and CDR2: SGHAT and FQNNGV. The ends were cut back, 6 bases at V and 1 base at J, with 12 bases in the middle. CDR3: CASSSGGSNTEAFF. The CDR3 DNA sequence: TGTGCCAGCAGTAGCGGGGGGTCGAACACTGAAGCTTTCTTT.

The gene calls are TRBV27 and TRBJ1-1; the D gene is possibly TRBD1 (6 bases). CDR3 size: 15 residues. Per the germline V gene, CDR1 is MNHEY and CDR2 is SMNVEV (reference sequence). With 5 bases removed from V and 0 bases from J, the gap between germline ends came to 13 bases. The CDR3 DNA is TGTGCCAGCAGTCCACTAACAGGGTTGAACACTGAAGCTTTCTTT. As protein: CASSPLTGLNTEAFF.

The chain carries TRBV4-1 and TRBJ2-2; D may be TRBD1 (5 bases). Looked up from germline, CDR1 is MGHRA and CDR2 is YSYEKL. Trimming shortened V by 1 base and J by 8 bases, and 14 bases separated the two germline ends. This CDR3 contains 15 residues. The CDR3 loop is CASSQVRQPFGELFF. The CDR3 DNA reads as TGCGCCAGCAGCCAAGTTAGACAGCCTTTTGGGGAGCTGTTTTTT.

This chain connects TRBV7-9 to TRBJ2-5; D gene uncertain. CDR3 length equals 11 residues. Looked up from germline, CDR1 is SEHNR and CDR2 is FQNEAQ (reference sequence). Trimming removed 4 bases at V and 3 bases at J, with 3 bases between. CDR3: CASSSKETQYF. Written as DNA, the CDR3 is TGTGCCAGCAGCTCGAAAGAGACCCAGTACTTC. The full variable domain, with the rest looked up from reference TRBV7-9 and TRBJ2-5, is DTGVSQNPRHKITKRGQNVTFRCDPISEHNRLYWYRQTLGQGPEFLTYFQNEAQLEKSRLLSDRFSAERPKGSFSTLEIQRTEQGDSAMYLCASSSKETQYFGPGTRLLVL.